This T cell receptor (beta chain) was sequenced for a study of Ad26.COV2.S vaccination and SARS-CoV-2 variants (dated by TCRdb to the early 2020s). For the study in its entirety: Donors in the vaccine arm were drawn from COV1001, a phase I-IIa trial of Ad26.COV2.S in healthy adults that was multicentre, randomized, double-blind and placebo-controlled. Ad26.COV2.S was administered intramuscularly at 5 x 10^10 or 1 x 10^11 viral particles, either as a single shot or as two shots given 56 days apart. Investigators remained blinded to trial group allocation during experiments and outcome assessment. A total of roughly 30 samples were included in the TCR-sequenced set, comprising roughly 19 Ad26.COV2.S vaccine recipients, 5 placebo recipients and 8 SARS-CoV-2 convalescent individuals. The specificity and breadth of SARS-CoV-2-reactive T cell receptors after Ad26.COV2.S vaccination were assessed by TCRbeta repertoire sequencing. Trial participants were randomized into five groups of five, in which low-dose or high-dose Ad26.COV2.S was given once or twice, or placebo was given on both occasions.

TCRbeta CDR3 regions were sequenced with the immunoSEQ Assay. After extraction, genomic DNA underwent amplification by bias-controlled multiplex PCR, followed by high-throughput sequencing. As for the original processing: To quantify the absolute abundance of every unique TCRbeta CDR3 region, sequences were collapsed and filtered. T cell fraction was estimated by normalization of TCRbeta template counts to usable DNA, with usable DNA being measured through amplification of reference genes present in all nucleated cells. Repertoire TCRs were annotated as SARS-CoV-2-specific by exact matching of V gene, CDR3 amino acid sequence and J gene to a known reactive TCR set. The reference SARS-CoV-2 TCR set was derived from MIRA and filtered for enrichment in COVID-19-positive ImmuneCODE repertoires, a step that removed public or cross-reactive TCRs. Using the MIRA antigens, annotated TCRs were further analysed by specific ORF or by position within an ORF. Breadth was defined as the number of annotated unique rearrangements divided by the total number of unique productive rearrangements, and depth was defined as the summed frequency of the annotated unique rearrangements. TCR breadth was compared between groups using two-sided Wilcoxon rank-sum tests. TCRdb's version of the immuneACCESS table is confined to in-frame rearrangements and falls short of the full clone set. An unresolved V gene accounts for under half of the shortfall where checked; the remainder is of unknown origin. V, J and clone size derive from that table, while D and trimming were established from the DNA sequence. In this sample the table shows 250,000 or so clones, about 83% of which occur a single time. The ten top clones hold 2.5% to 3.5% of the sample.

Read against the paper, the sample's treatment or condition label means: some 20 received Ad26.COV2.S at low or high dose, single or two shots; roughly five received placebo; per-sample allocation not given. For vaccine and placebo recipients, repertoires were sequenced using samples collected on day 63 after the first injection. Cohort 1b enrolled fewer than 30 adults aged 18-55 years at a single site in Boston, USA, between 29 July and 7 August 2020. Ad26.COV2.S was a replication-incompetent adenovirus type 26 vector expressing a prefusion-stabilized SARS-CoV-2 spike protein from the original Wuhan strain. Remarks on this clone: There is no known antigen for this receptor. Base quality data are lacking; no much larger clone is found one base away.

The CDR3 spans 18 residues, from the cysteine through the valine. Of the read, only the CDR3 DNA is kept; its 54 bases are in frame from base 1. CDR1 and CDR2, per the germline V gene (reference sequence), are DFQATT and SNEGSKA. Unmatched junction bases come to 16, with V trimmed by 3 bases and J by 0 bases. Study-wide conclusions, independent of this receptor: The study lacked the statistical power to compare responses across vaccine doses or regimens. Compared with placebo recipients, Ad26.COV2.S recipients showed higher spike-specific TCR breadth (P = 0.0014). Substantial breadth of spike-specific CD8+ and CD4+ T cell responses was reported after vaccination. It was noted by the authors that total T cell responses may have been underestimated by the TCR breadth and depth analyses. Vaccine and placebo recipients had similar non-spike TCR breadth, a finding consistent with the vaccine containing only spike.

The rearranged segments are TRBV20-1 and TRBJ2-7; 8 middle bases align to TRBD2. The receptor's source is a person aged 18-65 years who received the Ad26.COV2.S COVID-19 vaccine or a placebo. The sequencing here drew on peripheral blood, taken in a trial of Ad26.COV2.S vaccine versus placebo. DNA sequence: TGCAGTGCTAGTTATCGGAGCGGGAGTGGGGGAAGCTCCTACGAGCAGTACGTC. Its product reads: CSASYRSGSGGSSYEQYV.